The 9 T cell receptor beta chains presented below share a single source sample, sequenced in a study of CD8 T cells in ankylosing spondylitis. MiXCR was run by TCRdb on the 5' RACE reads, yielding one entry per CDR3 protein. Of about 250,000 distinct CDR3 sequences in the sample, 30% to 40% are singletons; the top ten hold 4% to 5%. Sequenced material: blood, either unsorted or a sorted T cell fraction (not recorded which). The receptors were sampled from a male donor with ankylosing spondylitis or in good health (not recorded which).

The chain uses TRBV7-2 and TRBJ2-3, with no clear D. The CDR3 loop spans 13 amino acids. Germline V CDR1 and CDR2: SGHTA, FQGNSA. The V gene lost 5 bases and the J gene lost 2 bases, with 8 bases spanning the gap. Here the CDR3 DNA reads TGTGCCAGCAGCCCCCGGGTCACAGATACGCAGTATTTT. Protein: CASSPRVTDTQYF.

V and J are TRBV20-1 and TRBJ1-2; D ambiguous. The CDR3 contains 13 residues. Germline V lookup: CDR1 DFQATT, CDR2 SNEGSKA (reference sequence). Trimming took 1 base from V and 0 from J, leaving 6 bases between them. CDR3 sequence reads: CSARVTTNYGYTF. DNA for the CDR3: TGCAGTGCTAGAGTCACCACTAACTATGGCTACACCTTC.

The table lists this clonotype with a few counts. The DNA for the CDR3 is TGCAGCGTTGAAGCCCGGGACAGGGGTGGAGATACGCAGTATTTT. Translation gives CSVEARDRGGDTQYF. The rearrangement joins TRBV29-1 to TRBJ2-3; 10 positions match TRBD1. The CDR3 spans 15 residues. CDR1 and CDR2 (germline): SQVTM, ANQGSEA. V gave up 1 base and J gave up 5 bases; unmatched junction bases: 6.

V and J are TRBV12-3 or TRBV12-4 and TRBJ2-2; no clear D gene. The CDR3 sequence is 14 residues long. Trimming removed 3 bases at V and 4 bases at J, with 9 bases between. The CDR3 coding sequence is TGTGCCAGCAGTTTTTGGCAGAGCACCGGGGAGCTGTTTTTT. It encodes CASSFWQSTGELFF.

This sequence joins TRBV12-3 or TRBV12-4 and TRBJ2-5; 7 bases map to TRBD1. The CDR3 has 15 residues. The V and J ends lost 2 bases and 0 bases, in that order; junction bases with no gene match: 3. The CDR3 DNA is TGTGCCAGCAGTTTACACGGGACAGACCAAGAGACCCAGTACTTC. The encoded protein is CASSLHGTDQETQYF.

This clonotype turned up a few times. The rearrangement uses TRBV20-1 and TRBJ1-2; the match to TRBD1 covers 7 bases. The CDR3 has 17 residues. Germline V gene data show CDR1 as DFQATT and CDR2 as SNEGSKA (reference sequence). The junction had 12 bases not matched to a gene; V was cut back by 1 base and J by 1 base. This chain's CDR3 is CSARGLDRRRVNYGYTF. The CDR3 nucleotides read TGCAGTGCTAGAGGTTTGGACAGGAGGAGGGTTAACTATGGCTACACCTTC.

This clonotype appeared a single time. The CDR3 sequence is CASSHIQGATNEKLFF. The CDR3 DNA follows: TGTGCCAGCAGTCATATCCAAGGGGCGACTAATGAAAAACTGTTTTTT. The rearrangement uses TRBV12-3 or TRBV12-4 and TRBJ1-4; the D gene is possibly TRBD1 (5 bases). V shed 5 bases and J shed 2 bases, with 15 bases lying between them. The CDR3 runs 16 residues.

The table lists this clonotype with a few counts. This chain connects TRBV12-3 or TRBV12-4 to TRBJ2-2; the D is unclear. V lost 3 bases and J lost 1, with 6 bases in between. The CDR3 extends over 14 amino acids. DNA of the CDR3: TGTGCCAGCAGTTTGATGGGGAACACCGGGGAGCTGTTTTTT. The encoded protein is CASSLMGNTGELFF.

The chain couples TRBV6-1 to TRBJ1-2; D not certain. CDR1 is MNHNS and CDR2 is SASEGT in the germline V gene. The CDR3 contains 15 residues. The ends were cut back, 0 bases at V and 4 bases at J, with 12 bases in the middle. The CDR3 DNA is TGTGCCAGCAGTGAAGCCCCGACGGGATTCTATGGCTACACCTTC. As protein: CASSEAPTGFYGYTF.